This TCR beta chain was captured by sequencing in a study of T cells in Graves' hyperthyroidism and ophthalmopathy. About the research overall: Peripheral blood was obtained at initial diagnosis, preceding any treatment.

General study points: Ophthalmopathy, as predicted by the model, came a median approximately 6.5 months after the prediction. Ophthalmopathy could be told apart from stable hyperthyroidism with a 13 V-J model.

Authors of the study amplified TCR beta CDR3 regions from RNA transcripts. First-round RT-PCR with HTBI primers amplified the TCR CDR3 region. MiXCR, applied by TCRdb to the multiplex PCR reads, yields one record per CDR3 protein. The sample has around 250,000 distinct CDR3 sequences; 14% to 15% are singletons. V dropped 1 base and J dropped 3; count of bases not matched to a gene: 6. Germline CDR1 is MGHDK and CDR2 is SYGVNS. The CDR3 totals 17 residues. Ten or more counts support this clonotype. Antigen unknown. Fresh 10 ml peripheral blood yielded PBMCs. The receptor was isolated from a woman aged 40 to 50 with Graves' hyperthyroidism that later progressed to Graves' ophthalmopathy. The sequencing input was blood. The rearrangement uses TRBV25-1 and TRBJ1-4; the match to TRBD1 covers 9 bases. For the CDR3, the DNA is TGTGCCAGCAGTGAATGGGGGACAGGGTACGCTAATGAAAAACTGTTTTTT. Its translation: CASSEWGTGYANEKLFF.